This T cell receptor beta chain came from a study of blood T cell repertoires in COVID-19. The assay was immunoSEQ multiplex PCR, and TCRdb's table has in-frame clones only and misses some. The table shows tens of thousands of clones, with less than 85% occurring only once. This clone was seen a handful of times. The TCR was taken from a man aged 55 to 70 with acute or convalescent COVID-19. The source material was peripheral blood.

The CDR3 sequence: CASSTGGDGYTF. CDR3 sequence (DNA): TGTGCCAGTAGTACTGGAGGGGATGGCTACACCTTC. This chain connects TRBV19 to TRBJ1-2; D perhaps matches TRBD1 (5 bases). CDR3 length equals 12 residues. The germline V gene has CDR1 LNHDA and CDR2 SQIVND (reference sequence). V shed 4 bases and J shed 6 bases, with 9 bases lying between them.